The 9 T cell receptor beta chains presented below share a single source sample, sequenced in a study of human T cells and chemical hapten exposure. The time point is: healthy volunteer bleed at 6 weeks. Blood, whole and unfractionated, served as the source for total RNA extraction. TCRdb analysed the RACE reads with MiXCR anew, one entry per CDR3 protein. The sample contains about 47,000 distinct CDR3 sequences, around 3.6% of which appear only once. Specimen: whole blood. The source of these receptors is a human donor in good health. Some clones in this sample may be carry-over from other donors' samples.

This clonotype has a count of ten or more. The genes are TRBV12-3 or TRBV12-4 and TRBJ2-2; D perhaps matches TRBD2 (5 bases). The CDR3 consists of 12 residues. V shed 7 bases and J shed 4 bases, with 7 bases lying between them. The CDR3 DNA follows: TGTGCCAGCACCCGGGGCACCGGGGAGCTGTTTTTT. Protein sequence: CASTRGTGELFF.

The J gene is TRBJ1-2, the V gene TRBV7-2; 8 nucleotides agree with TRBD1. Per germline, CDR1 SGHTA and CDR2 FQGNSA. V trimming: 5 bases; J trimming: 6 bases; junction bases outside the gene matches: 5. The CDR3 is made up of 13 amino acids. The CDR3 coding sequence is TGTGCCAGCAGCCCCAGGACAGGGCATGGCTACACCTTC. Translated: CASSPRTGHGYTF.

This clonotype was counted many times. This sequence joins TRBV28 and TRBJ1-1; 9 bases are shared with TRBD1. The CDR3 is made up of 15 amino acids. The V segment lost 5 bases and the J segment 1 base; nucleotides outside the gene matches: 5. Germline V gives CDR1 MDHEN, CDR2 SYDVKM. This chain's CDR3 is CASSPGTGRNTEAFF. CDR3 DNA sequence: TGTGCCAGCAGTCCCGGGACAGGGAGGAACACTGAAGCTTTCTTT.

This chain connects TRBV3-1 to TRBJ2-3; 8 nucleotides match TRBD2. The J segment lost 1 base and the V segment lost 4 bases, leaving 10 bases of the junction unmatched. The CDR3 runs to 17 residues. The germline V gene has CDR1 LGHDT and CDR2 YNNKEL (reference sequence). CDR3 bases: TGTGCCAGCAGCCCCACCCGGTGGCGGGAGGGCACAGATACGCAGTATTTT. This sequence encodes CASSPTRWREGTDTQYF.

This clonotype was detected a few times. The chain uses TRBV5-1 and TRBJ2-7; 7 positions match TRBD1. Looked up from germline, CDR1 is SGHRS and CDR2 is YFSETQ. CDR3 length: 15 residues. The ends lost 1 base at V and 2 bases at J; junction bases unmatched: 6. CDR3 region: CASSLRPGQTYEQYF. The CDR3 DNA follows: TGCGCCAGCAGCTTGCGGCCGGGACAGACCTACGAGCAGTACTTC.

This chain links TRBV7-2 with TRBJ2-7, with D perhaps matching TRBD2 (6 bases). This CDR3 has 14 amino acids. Germline CDR1 and CDR2: SGHTA and FQGNSA. The ends were cut back, 4 bases at V and 0 bases at J, with 10 bases in the middle. As DNA, the CDR3 is TGTGCCAGCAGCTCCCGGAGGGGCTCCTACGAGCAGTACTTC. It specifies CASSSRRGSYEQYF.

This clonotype occurred many times. J is TRBJ1-5 and V is TRBV20-1, with D maybe TRBD1 (6 bases). The germline V gene has CDR1 DFQATT and CDR2 SNEGSKA (reference sequence). This CDR3 is 14 amino acids long. With 0 bases removed from V and 3 bases from J, the gap between germline ends came to 9 bases. The CDR3 DNA reads TGCAGTGCTAGAGACAGGGGCAACAATCAGCCCCAGCATTTT. It specifies CSARDRGNNQPQHF.

A word on this clonotype: This may be a read error: a much more frequent sequence differs by one nucleotide. V and J are TRBV5-1 and TRBJ1-6; D is unclear. Per the germline V gene, CDR1 is SGHRS and CDR2 is YFSETQ. This CDR3 is built from 14 residues. The CDR3 region has the DNA TGCGCCAGCAGCTTTGGGCAGAAAAATTCATCCCTCCACTTT. It translates to CASSFGQKNSSLHF.

This clonotype showed up many times. The chain recombines TRBV27 with TRBJ1-4, with a tentative D call TRBD1 (6 bases). CDR3 size: 15 residues. Trimming took 5 bases from V and 4 from J, leaving 14 bases between them. Per germline, CDR1 MNHEY and CDR2 SMNVEV (reference sequence). This chain's CDR3 is CASSPRQVLNEKLFF. The DNA of the CDR3 is TGTGCCAGCAGTCCCCGACAGGTGCTTAATGAAAAACTGTTTTTT.